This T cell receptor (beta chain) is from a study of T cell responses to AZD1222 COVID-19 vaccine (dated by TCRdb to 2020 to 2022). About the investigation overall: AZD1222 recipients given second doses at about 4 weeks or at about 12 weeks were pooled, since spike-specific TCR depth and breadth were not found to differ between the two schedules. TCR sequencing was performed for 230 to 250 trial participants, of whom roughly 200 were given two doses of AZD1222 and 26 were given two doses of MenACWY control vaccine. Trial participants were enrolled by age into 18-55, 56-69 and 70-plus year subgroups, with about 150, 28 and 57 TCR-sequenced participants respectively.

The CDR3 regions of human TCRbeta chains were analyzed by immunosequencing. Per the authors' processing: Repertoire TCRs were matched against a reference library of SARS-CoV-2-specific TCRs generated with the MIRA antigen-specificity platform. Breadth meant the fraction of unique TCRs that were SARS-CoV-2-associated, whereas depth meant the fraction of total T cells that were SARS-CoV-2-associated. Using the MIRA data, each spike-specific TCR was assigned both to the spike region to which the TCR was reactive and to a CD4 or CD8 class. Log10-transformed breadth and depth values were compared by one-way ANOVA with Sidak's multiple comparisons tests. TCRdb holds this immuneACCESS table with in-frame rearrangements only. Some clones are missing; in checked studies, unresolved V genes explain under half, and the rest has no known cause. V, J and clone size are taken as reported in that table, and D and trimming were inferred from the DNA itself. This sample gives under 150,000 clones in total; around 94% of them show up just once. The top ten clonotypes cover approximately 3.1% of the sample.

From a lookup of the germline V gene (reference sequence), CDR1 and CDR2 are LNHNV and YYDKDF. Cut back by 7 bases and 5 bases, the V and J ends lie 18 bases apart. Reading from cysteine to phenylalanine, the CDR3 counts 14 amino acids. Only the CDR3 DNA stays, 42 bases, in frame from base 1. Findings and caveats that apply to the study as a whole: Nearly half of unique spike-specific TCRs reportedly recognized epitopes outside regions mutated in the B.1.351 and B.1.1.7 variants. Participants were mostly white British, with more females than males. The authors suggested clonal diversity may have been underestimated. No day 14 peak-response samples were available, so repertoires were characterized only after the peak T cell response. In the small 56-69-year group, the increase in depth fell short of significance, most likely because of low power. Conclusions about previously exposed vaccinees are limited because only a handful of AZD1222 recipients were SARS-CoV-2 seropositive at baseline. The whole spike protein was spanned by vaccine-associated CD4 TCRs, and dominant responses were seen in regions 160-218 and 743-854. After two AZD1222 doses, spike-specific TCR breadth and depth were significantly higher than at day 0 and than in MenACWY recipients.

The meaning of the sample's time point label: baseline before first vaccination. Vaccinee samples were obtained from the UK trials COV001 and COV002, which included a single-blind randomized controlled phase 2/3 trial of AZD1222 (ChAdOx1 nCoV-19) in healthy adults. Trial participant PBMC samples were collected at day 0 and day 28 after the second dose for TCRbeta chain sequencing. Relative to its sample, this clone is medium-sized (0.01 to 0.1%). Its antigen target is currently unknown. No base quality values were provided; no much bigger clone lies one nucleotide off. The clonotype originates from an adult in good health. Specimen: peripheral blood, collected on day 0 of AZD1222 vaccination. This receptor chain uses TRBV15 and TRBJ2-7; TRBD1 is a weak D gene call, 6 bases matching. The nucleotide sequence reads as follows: TGTGCCACCAAAACCGGGACATGGCCCCACGAGCAGTACTTC. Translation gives CATKTGTWPHEQYF. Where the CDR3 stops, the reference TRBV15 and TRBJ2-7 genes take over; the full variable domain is DAMVIQNPRYQVTQFGKPVTLSCSQTLNHNVMYWYQQKSSQAPKLLFHYYDKDFNNEADTPDNFQSRRPNTSFCFLDIRSPGLGDTAMYLCATKTGTWPHEQYFGPGTRLTVT.